This T cell receptor beta chain was profiled in a study of cytomegalovirus exposure and HLA in healthy donors. Study summary: The Caucasian-associated ancestry cluster contained about 80% of the approximately 430 genotyped donors.

This CDR3 contains 15 residues. Trimming removed 3 bases from V and 8 bases from J, with 17 bases in between. Germline V gene sequence: CDR1 SGHDN, CDR2 FVKESK. Primers included in the PCR were 60 Vbeta and 13 Jbeta primers. The protocol was immunoSEQ multiplex PCR, while the TCRdb copy is restricted to in-frame clones and leaves out a portion. The table lists fewer than 130,000 clones, around 86% of them singletons. Source material: PBMCs. The receptor was derived from a man aged 40-49 years in good health and CMV-seronegative. The chain joins TRBV14 to TRBJ2-1; unclear D gene. The CDR3 nucleotides read TGTGCCAGCAGCCAGGCAGGCCGTAAAATGGATGAGCAGTTCTTC. This encodes CASSQAGRKMDEQFF.